This entry features one T cell receptor beta chain sequence. Antigen specificity is unknown. The data belong to a study of CD8 T cells in Susac syndrome. Background on the study: When their blood was taken, the Susac syndrome patients had either not yet had any therapy, were taking corticosteroids, or were taking intravenous immunoglobulin alone.

Recently defined diagnostic criteria for definite or probable disease were fulfilled by Susac syndrome patients. CDR1 is LNHNV and CDR2 is YYDKDF in the germline V gene (reference sequence). This CDR3 region has 18 residues. Trimming took off 1 base at V and 2 bases at J, with 18 bases between the two ends. cDNA came from about 0.5 to 1 ug RNA primed by random hexamers. The authors amplified TCR beta CDR3 across 54 Vbeta and 13 Jbeta using immunoSEQ multiplex PCR. TCRdb independently ran MiXCR on the immunoSEQ multiplex PCR reads; one entry per CDR3 protein. The sample lists tens of thousands of distinct CDR3 sequences, around 94% occurring once. Broader study findings: The TCR sequencing and HLA analysis in the study involved a relatively small number of individuals, as the study acknowledged.

The TCR comes from a human donor with Susac syndrome. The source material was CD4+ T cells from PBMCs. This rearrangement joins TRBV15 to TRBJ1-5, with D possibly TRBD1 on 5 matching bases. CDR3 sequence: CATSRGSGTGVGNQPQHF. The CDR3, as DNA: TGTGCCACCAGCAGAGGTTCCGGGACGGGGGTAGGCAATCAGCCCCAGCATTTT. Based on the CDR3 plus reference TRBV15 and TRBJ1-5, the full variable domain is DAMVIQNPRYQVTQFGKPVTLSCSQTLNHNVMYWYQQKSSQAPKLLFHYYDKDFNNEADTPDNFQSRRPNTSFCFLDIRSPGLGDTAMYLCATSRGSGTGVGNQPQHFGDGTRLSIL.